The rows below give T cell receptor beta chains drawn from one sample of a study of blood T cell repertoires in COVID-19. Libraries were prepared by immunoSEQ multiplex PCR; TCRdb keeps only in-frame clonotypes and omits some of them. The sample includes roughly 250,000 clones, approximately 86% of them seen just once. The sample comprised PBMCs or T cells enriched from blood (not recorded which). The receptors here all came from a woman in her forties or fifties who had recovered from COVID-19. Both conserved end residues are part of each CDR3. D genes are given only for firm matches. Size tells how often a clone was seen (once, few, many) or the class of an expanded clone, and some rows leave it out.

clone size	V gene	D gene	J gene	CDR3 protein	CDR3 DNA
.	TRBV19	TRBD1	TRBJ2-5	CASGRTGAWDQTQYF	TGTGCCAGCGGAAGGACAGGGGCATGGGATCAGACCCAGTACTTC
.	TRBV7-9	TRBD1	TRBJ1-5	CASSGQGDRNQPQHF	TGTGCCAGCAGCGGACAGGGGGATCGGAATCAGCCCCAGCATTTT
.	TRBV18	TRBD1	TRBJ1-2	CASSSQGNLEGLRYGYTF	TGTGCCAGCTCCTCACAGGGGAACCTGGAAGGATTGAGATATGGCTACACCTTC
.	TRBV7-9	TRBD2	TRBJ2-2	CASSTAGLAGVRDGELFF	TGTGCCAGCAGCACAGCCGGACTAGCGGGAGTACGGGACGGGGAGCTGTTTTTT
.	TRBV5-1	TRBD2	TRBJ2-1	CASRPGSGSSYNEQFF	TGCGCCAGCAGGCCCGGTAGCGGGAGTTCCTACAATGAGCAGTTCTTC
.	TRBV10-2	.	TRBJ2-2	CASRVRYTGELFF	TGCGCCAGCAGGGTCAGATACACCGGGGAGCTGTTTTTT
.	TRBV7-9	.	TRBJ2-5	CASSLWSDSSETQYF	TGTGCCAGCAGCCTATGGAGCGACAGTTCCGAGACCCAGTACTTC
.	TRBV7-9	.	TRBJ2-7	CASSIGRYEQYF	TGTGCCAGCAGCATTGGGCGATACGAGCAGTACTTC
few	TRBV25-1	TRBD1	TRBJ2-2	CASSGTGNTGELFF	TGTGCCAGCAGTGGGACAGGGAACACCGGGGAGCTGTTTTTT
.	TRBV28	TRBD1	TRBJ2-7	CASSFQDRVHEQYF	TGTGCCAGCAGTTTTCAAGACAGGGTACACGAGCAGTACTTC
few	TRBV28	TRBD1	TRBJ1-1	CASSLRQGNTEAFF	TGTGCCAGCAGTCTTCGACAGGGGAACACTGAAGCTTTCTTT
.	TRBV5-6	.	TRBJ1-5	CASSSWGLRSNQPQHF	TGTGCCAGCAGCTCGTGGGGACTGCGAAGCAATCAGCCCCAGCATTTT
.	TRBV5-1	TRBD2	TRBJ2-3	CASSLEAGGPDTQYF	TGCGCCAGCAGCTTGGAAGCGGGAGGACCAGATACGCAGTATTTT
.	TRBV19	.	TRBJ2-2	CASRGRGNTGELFF	TGTGCCAGTAGGGGGCGGGGGAACACCGGGGAGCTGTTTTTT
.	TRBV7-6	.	TRBJ2-2	CASSFGGAGTGELFF	TGTGCCAGCAGCTTCGGGGGTGCGGGAACCGGGGAGCTGTTTTTT
few	TRBV5-8	TRBD1	TRBJ1-2	CASSFPGLGGDGYTF	TGTGCCAGCAGCTTCCCCGGGTTAGGGGGCGATGGCTACACCTTC
few	TRBV4-1	.	TRBJ1-4	CASSPNTGWANEKLFF	TGCGCCAGCAGCCCGAATACAGGGTGGGCTAATGAAAAACTGTTTTTT
.	TRBV19	.	TRBJ1-1	CASSKGSVRLNTEAFF	TGTGCCAGTAGTAAGGGGTCGGTGAGGTTGAACACTGAAGCTTTCTTT